This paragraph reports one TCR beta chain. The data belong to a study of siplizumab effects on memory and regulatory T cells. Produced via immunoSEQ multiplex PCR; TCRdb's table is partial and in-frame only. The repertoire holds over 95,000 clones, roughly 95% seen once, with over 0.15% in the top ten. The receptor comes from a human donor in good health. The sample taken for sequencing was non-Treg CD4+ T cells sorted from blood.

This chain's CDR3 is CASSLAVAEAFF. For the CDR3, the DNA is TGTGCCAGCAGCTTAGCGGTGGCCGAAGCTTTCTTT. The rearrangement uses TRBV5-6 and TRBJ1-1; D remains ambiguous. The CDR3 consists of 12 residues. The V gene's germline CDR1 is SGHDT and CDR2 YYEEEE. Trimming cost V 2 bases and J 8 bases, with 10 bases left between them.